These 27 T cell receptor beta chains were sequenced from one sample in a study of blood T cell repertoires in COVID-19. Sequencing was performed with immunoSEQ multiplex PCR; in TCRdb, only in-frame clones are kept and a portion is missing. The sample includes around 280,000 clones, approximately 88% seen only once; the top ten take 5.5% to 7%. The sequenced material came from PBMCs or T cells enriched from blood (not recorded which). The receptors were gathered from a woman aged 40 to 50 who had recovered from COVID-19.

The chain carries TRBV23-1 and TRBJ2-7, with a weak D call TRBD1 (5 bases). TRBV23-1 is given ORF status, its function remaining uncertain. V was trimmed by 0 bases and J by 3 bases, leaving 15 bases between them. The CDR3 totals 16 residues. The CDR3 coding sequence is TGCGCCAGCAGTCAATCGGGTTGGCAGGACAACTACGAGCAGTACTTC. This sequence encodes CASSQSGWQDNYEQYF.

The chain links TRBV11-1 to TRBJ2-7, with 7 bases identical to TRBD1. Unmatched junction bases numbered 6, after V lost 3 bases and J lost 4 bases. This CDR3 has 14 residues. Germline CDR1 reads SGHAT; CDR2 reads FQDESV (reference sequence). This chain's CDR3 is CASSFQGQEYEQYF. The DNA of the CDR3 is TGTGCCAGCAGCTTTCAAGGACAGGAATACGAGCAGTACTTC.

The sample holds a few counts of this clone. The rearrangement uses TRBV4-1 and TRBJ2-7; 9 bases align to TRBD1. V trimming: 4 bases; J trimming: 3 bases; junction bases outside the gene matches: 10. This CDR3 spans 16 amino acids. Germline CDR1 reads MGHRA; CDR2 reads YSYEKL. DNA of the CDR3: TGCGCCAGCAGCCCCGGTGGGACAGGGAGAGGCTACGAGCAGTACTTC. The encoded protein is CASSPGGTGRGYEQYF.

A single count supports this clone. The chain has TRBV7-9 and TRBJ1-2, with 9 nucleotides matching TRBD1. CDR1 is SEHNR and CDR2 is FQNEAQ in the germline V gene (reference sequence). V shed 5 bases, J shed 6 bases, and the junction held 7 bases outside the gene matches. CDR3 length equals 14 residues. CDR3 amino acids: CASSPPRTGDGYTF. Here the CDR3 DNA reads TGTGCCAGCAGCCCTCCACGGACAGGGGATGGCTACACCTTC.

This chain links TRBV24-1 with TRBJ2-7, with 7 bases identical to TRBD2. Germline assignment: CDR1 KGHDR and CDR2 SFDVKD. The CDR3 is 12 residues long. The J segment lost 7 bases and the V segment lost 1 base, leaving 0 bases of the junction unmatched. CDR3 DNA: TGTGCCACCAGTGATTTAGCGGGGGAGCAGTACTTC. This encodes CATSDLAGEQYF.

The CDR3 sequence: CASSLVAGGVEQYF. The CDR3 coding sequence is TGTGCCAGCAGTTTAGTAGCGGGAGGGGTCGAGCAGTACTTC. The chain is built from TRBV27 and TRBJ2-7; 11 nucleotides align to TRBD2. V lost 2 bases, J lost 6 bases, and 3 bases stayed unmatched. Germline V gives CDR1 MNHEY, CDR2 SMNVEV (reference sequence). This CDR3 has 14 residues.

The gene calls are TRBV6-2 or TRBV6-3 and TRBJ1-2, with a weak D call TRBD1 (5 bases). The CDR3 extends over 17 amino acids. Trimming took 5 bases from V and 6 from J, leaving 25 bases between them. CDR1 and CDR2 (germline): MNHEY, SVGEGT. The CDR3 DNA sequence: TGTGCCAGCAGTCAATCCGGGACTTCACCCCGGAGGCATGGCTACACCTTC. Translated, it gives CASSQSGTSPRRHGYTF.

The chain combines TRBV20-1 with TRBJ2-4; D gene ambiguous. The germline V gene encodes CDR1 DFQATT and CDR2 SNEGSKA (reference sequence). The CDR3 covers 11 residues. Deletions cut 7 bases from V and 6 bases from J, with 10 bases between. The chain's CDR3 is CSGWAGNIQYF. For the CDR3, the DNA is TGCAGTGGATGGGCCGGAAACATTCAGTACTTC.

J is TRBJ2-3 and V is TRBV9; a possible D gene is TRBD2 (6 bases). The V and J ends lost 8 bases and 2 bases respectively, with 15 bases between them. This CDR3 region has 14 residues. Looked up from germline, CDR1 is SGDLS and CDR2 is YYNGEE. CDR3 in DNA: TGTGCCAGTAGGAGGGGACCCTACACAGATACGCAGTATTTT. This gives the protein CASRRGPYTDTQYF.

The rearrangement uses TRBV2 and TRBJ2-1, with a weak D call TRBD2 (6 bases). V was cut by 7 bases and J by 10 bases, with 20 bases left in between. The CDR3 covers 14 residues. Germline loops: CDR1 SNHLY, CDR2 FYNNEI. As DNA, the CDR3 is TGTGCCAGCATTGACGGAGGGGAAAAAGTAGAGCAGTTCTTC. Translating it yields CASIDGGEKVEQFF.

This rearrangement joins TRBV11-3 to TRBJ1-1, with D possibly being TRBD1 (5 bases). CDR1 and CDR2 (germline): SGHNT, YENEEA. CDR3 length: 13 residues. V was pared by 8 bases and J by 1 base, with 11 bases between. The CDR3 sequence: CASATQGNTEAFF. The CDR3 DNA reads as TGTGCCAGCGCAACTCAGGGGAACACTGAAGCTTTCTTT.

This sequence joins TRBV2 and TRBJ2-3; 9 bases are shared with TRBD1. Germline V CDR1 and CDR2: SNHLY, FYNNEI. The CDR3 length is 15 residues. V was pared by 6 bases and J by 0 bases, with 4 bases of the junction left unmatched. Here the CDR3 DNA reads TGTGCCAGCAGCGGGACAGGGATGAGCACAGATACGCAGTATTTT. Translation: CASSGTGMSTDTQYF.

A single count supports this clone. The chain links TRBV3-1 (or the pseudogene TRBV3-2) to TRBJ2-3, with 12 positions matching TRBD2. J lost 6 bases, V lost 4 bases, and 8 bases had no gene match. The CDR3 covers 16 residues. Germline assignment: CDR1 LGHDT and CDR2 YNNKEL (reference sequence). CDR3 sequence reads: CASSLRTSGAMDTQYF. Here the CDR3 DNA reads TGTGCCAGCAGCCTCAGGACTAGCGGGGCGATGGATACGCAGTATTTT.

This clone turned up a few times. The CDR3 DNA reads TGTGCCAGCAGCGCTGGGCCGGGACTAGCGGGAGGGCCTGGGGTCACAGATACGCAGTATTTT. Its protein product is CASSAGPGLAGGPGVTDTQYF. The rearrangement uses TRBV7-3 and TRBJ2-3, with 16 bases matching TRBD2. Trimming at V came to 5 bases and at J to 2 bases, leaving 16 bases not matched to a gene. CDR3 length equals 21 residues. CDR1 and CDR2 from the germline V gene are SGHTA and FQGTGA.

The chain couples TRBV7-2 to TRBJ2-7; 7 positions match TRBD1. The CDR3 totals 14 residues. V was clipped by 5 bases and J by 3 bases; unmatched bases: 7. From germline, CDR1 is SGHTA and CDR2 FQGNSA. CDR3 nucleotides: TGTGCCAGCAGCCCCCGACAGGGAAACTACGAGCAGTACTTC. Its protein product is CASSPRQGNYEQYF.

This sequence joins TRBV28 and TRBJ2-3, with a possible D match to TRBD2 (6 bases). Trimming removed 7 bases at V and 0 bases at J, with 11 bases between. The CDR3 covers 14 residues. In germline, CDR1 is MDHEN, CDR2 SYDVKM. The CDR3 DNA is TGTGCCAGCACCGCGGGAACCAGCACAGATACGCAGTATTTT. It codes for CASTAGTSTDTQYF.

This rearrangement joins TRBV24-1 to TRBJ2-7; D might be TRBD1 (6 bases). Trimming left V 4 bases short and J 3 bases short, with 21 bases between. In germline, CDR1 is KGHDR, CDR2 SFDVKD. The CDR3 has 17 residues. The DNA of the CDR3 is TGTGCCACCAGTGACGCCTCGCCCAGGGGAACTATCTACGAGCAGTACTTC. Its translation is CATSDASPRGTIYEQYF.

A single count supports this clone. The chain has TRBV7-9 and TRBJ2-1; 10 bases are shared with TRBD2. The V segment lost 4 bases and the J segment 5 bases; nucleotides outside the gene matches: 2. The V gene's germline CDR1 is SEHNR and CDR2 FQNEAQ (reference sequence). The CDR3 has 14 amino acids. CDR3 in amino acids: CASSYGTSDNEQFF. As DNA, the CDR3 is TGTGCCAGCAGCTACGGGACTAGCGACAATGAGCAGTTCTTC.

The V and J genes are TRBV10-3 and TRBJ1-2; D perhaps matches TRBD1 (5 bases). The CDR3 runs 14 residues. The V gene lost 9 bases and the J gene lost 0 bases, with 14 bases spanning the gap. CDR1 ENHRY and CDR2 SYGVKD come from the germline V gene. CDR3 residues: CAIAGAPANYGYTF. In DNA, the CDR3 is TGTGCCATAGCTGGGGCGCCTGCTAACTATGGCTACACCTTC.

Written as DNA, the CDR3 is TGTGCCAGCAGCCCTCCGTACAGCATCACCTACGAGCAGTACTTC. This translates into CASSPPYSITYEQYF. The rearrangement links TRBV5-6 to TRBJ2-7; D remains ambiguous. The CDR3 loop spans 15 amino acids. Germline CDR1 is SGHDT and CDR2 is YYEEEE. Trimming cost V 4 bases and J 2 bases, with 16 bases left between them.

The chain combines TRBV2 with TRBJ2-3; perhaps TRBD1 as D (6 bases). The V end was cut by 6 bases, the J end by 2 bases, with 12 bases between. The length of the CDR3 is 14 residues. The germline V gene has CDR1 SNHLY and CDR2 FYNNEI. DNA for the CDR3: TGTGCCAGCAGCTCCGGGACACTCACAGATACGCAGTATTTT. As protein: CASSSGTLTDTQYF.

The chain carries TRBV7-2 and TRBJ1-6; D is unresolved. V gave up 4 bases and J gave up 7 bases, with 8 bases separating them. CDR1 and CDR2 (germline): SGHTA, FQGNSA. CDR3 size: 13 residues. In nucleotides, the CDR3 is TGTGCCAGCAGCTCCTTACAGAATTCACCCCTCCACTTT. Its translation: CASSSLQNSPLHF.

This chain links TRBV18 with TRBJ1-2; unclear D gene. The CDR3 consists of 14 residues. In germline, CDR1 is KGHSH, CDR2 LQKENI. Between the trimmed V and J ends, which lost 6 bases and 3 bases, there was a span of 14 bases. CDR3 sequence reads: CASSPFGEHYGYTF. The CDR3 DNA follows: TGTGCCAGCTCCCCTTTCGGGGAGCACTATGGCTACACCTTC.

The chain links TRBV2 to TRBJ1-1, with D possibly being TRBD1 (5 bases). Germline V gene sequence: CDR1 SNHLY, CDR2 FYNNEI. This CDR3 has 16 amino acids. V lost 6 bases to trimming and J lost 6 bases, with 23 bases between them. For the CDR3, the DNA is TGTGCCAGCAGGGTGGACATCTTGAGGAATCTCGCTGAAGCTTTCTTT. Translated: CASRVDILRNLAEAFF.

The CDR3 DNA sequence: TGCGCCAGCAGTCAGGACGGGACCTACGAGCAGTACTTC. Translating gives CASSQDGTYEQYF. V gene TRBV10-2 combines with J gene TRBJ2-7, with TRBD2 as a possible D gene (5 bases). Trimming took 5 bases from V and 2 from J, leaving 10 bases between them. Looked up from germline, CDR1 is WSHSY and CDR2 is SAAADI. This CDR3 is built from 13 residues.

This chain joins TRBV5-4 and TRBJ2-2; D possibly corresponds to TRBD1 (6 bases). Trimming removed 1 base from V and 6 bases from J, with 10 bases in between. The CDR3 is 14 residues long. Germline CDR1 SGHNT, CDR2 YYREEE (reference sequence). The CDR3 loop is CASSLNRVPGELFF. CDR3 bases: TGTGCCAGCAGCTTGAACAGGGTACCCGGGGAGCTGTTTTTT.

This sequence joins TRBV3-1 (or the pseudogene TRBV3-2) and TRBJ2-7; a weak D match, TRBD1 (5 bases). This CDR3 region has 14 residues. The V end was cut by 4 bases, the J end by 3 bases, with 13 bases between. Germline V gene data show CDR1 as LGHDT and CDR2 as YNNKEL (reference sequence). The CDR3 nucleotides are TGTGCCAGCAGCCCGACAGAATCGGTCTACGAGCAGTACTTC. It yields the protein CASSPTESVYEQYF.